Following are 17 T cell receptor beta chains from one sample sequenced in a study of T cells in Graves' hyperthyroidism and ophthalmopathy. Amplification targeted TCR beta CDR3 regions from RNA transcripts. The HTBI primer set drove a first-round RT-PCR of the TCR CDR3. In TCRdb, the multiplex PCR reads were re-called with MiXCR into one record per CDR3 protein. The profile shows some 800,000 distinct CDR3 sequences, more than 30% of them singletons. The sample taken for sequencing was blood. These receptors all stem from a man aged 18 to 30 with Graves' hyperthyroidism.

This clonotype occurred many times. This sequence joins TRBV15 and TRBJ1-1, with D perhaps TRBD1 (5 bases). Trimming removed 4 bases at V and 1 base at J, with 19 bases between. Germline lookup yields CDR1 LNHNV and CDR2 YYDKDF (reference sequence). This CDR3 has 17 residues. The CDR3 bases are TGTGCCACCAGCACCAAGAGGGACTTTGGACAGAACACTGAAGCTTTCTTT. Translated: CATSTKRDFGQNTEAFF.

Notes on this clonotype: A much bigger clone sits one base away, suggesting this may be a read error. This chain links TRBV2 with TRBJ1-5; possibly TRBD1 for D (5 bases). The CDR3 consists of 12 residues. Looked up from germline, CDR1 is SNHLY and CDR2 is FYNNEI. V was clipped by 6 bases and J by 10 bases, with 13 bases between them. CDR3 coding DNA: TGTGCCAGCAGCGGGACCCATCTACCCCAGCATTTT. It encodes CASSGTHLPQHF.

This clonotype was picked up a small number of times. The J gene is TRBJ1-1, the V gene TRBV5-8; unclear D gene. The CDR3 sequence is 14 residues long. Trimming cost V 4 bases and J 5 bases, with 15 bases left between them. CDR1 is SGHTS, CDR2 YDEGEE, per germline. The CDR3 DNA is TGTGCCAGCAGCATGACACGGGTGAGGACTGAAGCTTTCTTT. Its translation: CASSMTRVRTEAFF. Variable domain in full (rest from reference TRBV5-8 and TRBJ1-1): EAGVTQSPTHLIKTRGQQATLRCSPISGHTSVYWYQQALGLGLQFLLWYDEGEERNRGNFPPRFSGRQFPNYSSELNVNALELEDSALYLCASSMTRVRTEAFFGQGTRLTVV.

With regard to this clonotype: A junction boundary mismatches the germline segment, possibly from a read error. This chain links TRBV15 with TRBJ1-6; the D gene is possibly TRBD1 (5 bases). Germline CDR1 LNHNV, CDR2 YYDKDF (reference sequence). CDR3 length equals 15 residues. CDR3 in DNA: TGTGCCGCCAGCAGGACGGGGGAGATGGACTCACCCCTCCACTTT. Translating it yields CAASRTGEMDSPLHF. The whole variable domain, filled in from reference TRBV15 and TRBJ1-6, reads DAMVIQNPRYQVTQFGKPVTLSCSQTLNHNVMYWYQQKSSQAPKLLFHYYDKDFNNEADTPDNFQSRRPNTSFCFLDIRSPGLGDTAMYLCAASRTGEMDSPLHFGNGTRLTVT.

This clonotype was observed a few times. The chain uses TRBV7-9 and TRBJ2-2; 10 bases line up with TRBD2. V gave up 5 bases and J gave up 8 bases; unmatched junction bases: 5. The CDR3 is made up of 14 amino acids. Germline CDR1 reads SEHNR; CDR2 reads FQNEAQ (reference sequence). CDR3 region: CASSPLLAGGELFF. DNA for the CDR3: TGTGCCAGCAGCCCATTACTAGCGGGAGGGGAGCTGTTTTTT.

V usage is TRBV10-3 and J usage is TRBJ2-7; TRBD2 matches at 9 bases. The V segment lost 10 bases and the J segment 6 bases; nucleotides outside the gene matches: 10. The CDR3 runs to 13 residues. Germline V CDR1 and CDR2: ENHRY, SYGVKD. DNA for the CDR3: TGTGCCAGCAGGGCGGGAGGGCCGTCCGAGCAGTACTTC. It codes for CASRAGGPSEQYF.

V is TRBV29-1 and J is TRBJ2-7, with 9 bases lining up with TRBD1. V shed 7 bases, J shed 7 bases, and the junction held 11 bases outside the gene matches. CDR3 length: 13 amino acids. CDR1 and CDR2 (germline): SQVTM, ANQGSEA. The CDR3 nucleotides read TGCAGCGCGGGACAGGGCGACGCCGGGGAGCAGTACTTC. As protein: CSAGQGDAGEQYF.

The rearrangement links TRBV20-1 to TRBJ2-5; 9 nucleotides agree with TRBD1. V was pared by 5 bases and J by 7 bases, with 8 bases of the junction left unmatched. CDR1 DFQATT and CDR2 SNEGSKA come from the germline V gene (reference sequence). CDR3 length: 13 amino acids. CDR3 residues: CSARQGVGGTQYF. The CDR3 DNA sequence: TGCAGTGCTCGACAGGGGGTAGGGGGGACCCAGTACTTC.

This clonotype was observed a handful of times. A much larger clone differs from this one at a single base, so this may be a read error. This chain connects TRBV7-9 to TRBJ1-1; a possible D gene is TRBD1 (5 bases). Germline lookup yields CDR1 SEHNR and CDR2 FQNEAQ (reference sequence). The length of the CDR3 is 13 residues. V gave up 5 bases and J gave up 1 base, with 8 bases separating them. The DNA for the CDR3 is TGTGCCAGCAGCCCGGACAAGAACACTGAAGCTTTCTTT. Translation: CASSPDKNTEAFF.

The chain is built from TRBV19 and TRBJ1-5, with a weak D call TRBD1 (6 bases). Germline CDR1 and CDR2: LNHDA and SQIVND (reference sequence). The CDR3 has 14 amino acids. Trimming cost V 8 bases and J 1 base, with 12 bases left between them. CDR3 nucleotides: TGTGCCAGTGCAACAGGGTGGAGCAATCAGCCCCAGCATTTT. This translates into CASATGWSNQPQHF.

This chain uses TRBV29-1 with TRBJ2-7, with D tentatively TRBD1 (6 bases). V lost 0 bases and J 3 bases, leaving 9 bases between the germline ends. CDR1 is SQVTM and CDR2 is ANQGSEA in the germline V gene. This CDR3 region has 13 residues. The CDR3 nucleotides read TGCAGCGTTGAAGATCAGGGGTTCTACGAGCAGTACTTC. It is translated as CSVEDQGFYEQYF.

This clonotype was counted ten times or more. CDR3 bases: TGTGCCATCAGTGAAGGAGCTGAATACACTGAAGCTTTCTTT. It specifies CAISEGAEYTEAFF. The rearrangement uses TRBV10-3 and TRBJ1-1; D is undetermined. Between the trimmed V and J ends, which lost 3 bases and 3 bases, there was a span of 11 bases. This CDR3 contains 14 residues. Per germline, CDR1 ENHRY and CDR2 SYGVKD.

This clonotype has a count of ten or more. The rearrangement links TRBV29-1 to TRBJ1-1, with D unresolved. Germline V gene data show CDR1 as SQVTM and CDR2 as ANQGSEA. V was shortened by 3 bases and J by 5 bases, with 16 bases between the two germline ends. This CDR3 is 14 amino acids long. The CDR3: CSVEGEEGRTEAFF. CDR3 bases: TGCAGCGTTGAGGGAGAGGAGGGTCGGACTGAAGCTTTCTTT.

This chain links TRBV5-1 with TRBJ2-2; no reliable D call. V gave up 2 bases and J gave up 1 base, with 6 bases separating them. CDR3 length: 14 residues. Germline V lookup: CDR1 SGHRS, CDR2 YFSETQ. CDR3 DNA: TGCGCCAGCAGCTTAAAGGAGAACACCGGGGAGCTGTTTTTT. This encodes CASSLKENTGELFF. The entire variable domain, with the rest obtained from reference TRBV5-1 and TRBJ2-2, is as follows: KAGVTQTPRYLIKTRGQQVTLSCSPISGHRSVSWYQQTPGQGLQFLFEYFSETQRNKGNFPGRFSGRQFSNSRSEMNVSTLELGDSALYLCASSLKENTGELFFGEGSRLTVL.

In its sample, this clonotype was seen many times. This chain joins TRBV2 and TRBJ2-2; no clear D. The germline CDR1 and CDR2 sequences are SNHLY and FYNNEI. The V gene lost 3 bases and the J gene lost 4 bases, with 6 bases spanning the gap. The CDR3 sequence is 13 residues long. In nucleotides, the CDR3 is TGTGCCAGCAGTGATGAGGTCACCGGGGAGCTGTTTTTT. It yields the protein CASSDEVTGELFF.

This clonotype was counted at least ten times. The chain links TRBV7-9 to TRBJ1-1; D ambiguous. The CDR3 spans 11 residues. Trimming shortened V by 3 bases and J by 6 bases, and 5 bases separated the two germline ends. Germline lookup yields CDR1 SEHNR and CDR2 FQNEAQ (reference sequence). DNA of the CDR3: TGTGCCAGCAGCTTGTCGCCTGAAGCTTTCTTT. Its protein is CASSLSPEAFF.

The chain uses TRBV29-1 and TRBJ1-4; the D is unclear. Trimming took off 2 bases at V and 8 bases at J, with 12 bases between the two ends. The CDR3 consists of 13 residues. The germline V gene encodes CDR1 SQVTM and CDR2 ANQGSEA. CDR3 DNA sequence: TGCAGCGTTGAATGGGAGTCGTCGGAAAAACTGTTTTTT. It yields the protein CSVEWESSEKLFF.